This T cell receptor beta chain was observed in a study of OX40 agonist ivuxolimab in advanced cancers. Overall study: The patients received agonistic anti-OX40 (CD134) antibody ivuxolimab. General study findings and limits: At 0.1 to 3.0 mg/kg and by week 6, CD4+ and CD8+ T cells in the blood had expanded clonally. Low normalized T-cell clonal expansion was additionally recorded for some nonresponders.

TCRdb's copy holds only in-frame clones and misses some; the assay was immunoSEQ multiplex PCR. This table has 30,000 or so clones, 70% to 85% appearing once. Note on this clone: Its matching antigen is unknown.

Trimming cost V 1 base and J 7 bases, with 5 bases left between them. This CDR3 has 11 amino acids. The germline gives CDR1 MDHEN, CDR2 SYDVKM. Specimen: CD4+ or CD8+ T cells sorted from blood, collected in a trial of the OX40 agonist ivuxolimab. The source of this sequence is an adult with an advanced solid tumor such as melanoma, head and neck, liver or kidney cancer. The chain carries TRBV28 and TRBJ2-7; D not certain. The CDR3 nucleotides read TGTGCCAGCAGTTTATACACAGAGCAGTACTTC. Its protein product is CASSLYTEQYF.